This T cell receptor beta chain emerged from a study of beta chain features in type 1 diabetes (dated by TCRdb to the late 2010s). With regard to the full study: No differences in mean age, gender distribution, total cell number or subset yield were found between patients and healthy donors. A total of roughly 100,000,000 sorted cells were examined across all samples, and the number of cells per subset was strongly correlated with RNA yield. In the study, recently diagnosed type 1 diabetes patients and matched healthy donors were compared on the TCRB repertoires of their sorted circulating CD4+ T cell subsets. Regulatory and stem cell-like memory subsets were obtained from only 8 patients and about eight healthy donors, while naive and central memory subsets were obtained from all 30 or so donors.

This clone was observed a handful of times. It has no known antigen specificity. Base-call qualities are not available, and no considerably larger clone is one nucleotide away. Beyond this particular receptor, the publication reports: Because cDNA was sequenced instead of genomic DNA, activated cells with high expression could be over-represented, although the groups did not differ in activation or CD3 levels. Naive, central memory and regulatory TCRB repertoires appeared more similar among patients than among healthy donors. A moderate but significant shortening of TCRB CDR3 length was observed in type 1 diabetes patients in all four CD4+ subsets. Because small numbers of individuals were included in the HLA sub-analyses, any influence of HLA type on TCRB rearrangement was left unresolved. Fewer insertions and more nucleotide deletions at VDJ recombination sites were observed in patients with type 1 diabetes, implying thymic rearrangement abnormalities. PCR may preferentially amplify shorter templates, but because patient and control samples were amplified and corrected together, any resulting skew would affect both groups equally.

The entire isolated RNA was reverse transcribed using the High Capacity cDNA Reverse Transcription Kit, and thus expressed TCRB transcripts were sequenced. Naive, central memory and regulatory T cell samples underwent deep immunoSEQ sequencing, averaging about 3.57 million total reads per sample. Sorted cells were lysed in RLT buffer and RNA was extracted with DNase-treated RNeasy Micro or Mini kits, depending on cell number. To prevent cross-contamination, each cell subset was processed individually, whereas patient and healthy donor samples were processed jointly. TCRB sequences were amplified from cDNA with the immunoSEQ multiplex PCR, producing 87-bp fragments spanning the CDR3 region. Sequencing of the amplicons was performed on the Illumina HiSeq platform. Per the authors' processing: Synthetic template baselines were used to correct PCR bias computationally, reads within Hamming distance 2 were collapsed, and singletons that could not be merged were discarded. Reads were aligned to IMGT to assign V, D and J genes, CDR3 length, and insertions or deletions at six rearrangement sites. Clonotype counts were normalized to sorted cell number within each subset before computing true diversity and Gini coefficients with the tcR R package. The overlap coefficient, calculated on TCRB nucleotide sequences, was used to quantify repertoire sharing. Not all clones reach the TCRdb copy of this immuneACCESS table, which keeps in-frame sequences only. Checked studies attribute under half of the gap to unresolved V genes and leave the rest unexplained. V, J and clone size are those of that table, while D and trimming were read from the DNA. Here the sample has about 120,000 clones; approximately 15% occur a single time. Around 2.5% of the sample is taken by the ten largest.

A single peripheral blood draw of around 0.11 L on average was collected from each donor into heparinised tubes. Naive, central memory, regulatory and stem cell-like memory CD4+ T cells were sorted on a BD FACSAria II using a panel including CD45RO, CCR7, CD25, CD127, CD95 and CD27. All sorted populations exceeded 95% purity. PBMCs were isolated right away by Lymphoprep density gradient centrifugation and were stained directly, without culture. Samples were stained and sorted in pairs, with one healthy donor and one patient per experiment, so that batch effects were minimized. The CDR3 runs 16 residues from the cysteine to the phenylalanine. Left in the record is the CDR3 DNA by itself, 48 bases read in frame from the first base. The germline V gene (reference sequence) provides CDR1 LNHNV and CDR2 YYDKDF. The junction carries 19 bases between V and J, which are trimmed by 10 bases and 0 bases respectively.

Sequencing used central memory CD4+ T cells from blood. The rearrangement combines TRBV15 with TRBJ1-5, with the D gene call left open. The sequence was obtained from a man between 18 and 29 years old with type 1 diabetes. The DNA sequence is as follows: TGTGCCAGTGGGAGGTGGCAGGCTGGTAGCAATCAGCCCCAGCATTTT. Translated, this gives CASGRWQAGSNQPQHF.